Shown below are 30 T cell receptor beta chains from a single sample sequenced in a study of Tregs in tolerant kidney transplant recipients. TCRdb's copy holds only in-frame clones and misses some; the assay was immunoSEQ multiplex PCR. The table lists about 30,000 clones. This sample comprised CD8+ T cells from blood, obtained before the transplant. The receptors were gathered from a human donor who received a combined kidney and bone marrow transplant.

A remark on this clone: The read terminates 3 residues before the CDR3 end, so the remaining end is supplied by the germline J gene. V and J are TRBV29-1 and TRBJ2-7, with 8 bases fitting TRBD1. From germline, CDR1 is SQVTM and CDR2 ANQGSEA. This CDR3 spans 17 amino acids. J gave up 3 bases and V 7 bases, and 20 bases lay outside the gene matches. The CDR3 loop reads CSGPDRAGDKGVYEQYF. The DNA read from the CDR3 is TGCAGCGGCCCGGACAGGGCCGGAGACAAAGGAGTCTACGAG.

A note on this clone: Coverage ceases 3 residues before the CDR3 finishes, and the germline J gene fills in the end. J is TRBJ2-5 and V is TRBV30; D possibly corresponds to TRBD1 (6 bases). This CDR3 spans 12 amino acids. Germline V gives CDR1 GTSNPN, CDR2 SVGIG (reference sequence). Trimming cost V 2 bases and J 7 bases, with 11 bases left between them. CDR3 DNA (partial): TGTGCCTGGAGTTTGATAGGGGGGACC. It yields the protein CAWSLIGGT. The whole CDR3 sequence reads CAWSLIGGTQYF.

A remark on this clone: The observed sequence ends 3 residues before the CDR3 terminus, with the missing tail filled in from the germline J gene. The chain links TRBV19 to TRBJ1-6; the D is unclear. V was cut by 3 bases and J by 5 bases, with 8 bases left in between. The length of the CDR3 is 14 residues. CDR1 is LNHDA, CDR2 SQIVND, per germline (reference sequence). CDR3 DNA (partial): TGTGCCAGTAGTATCGGTCTCAATAATTCACCC. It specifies CASSIGLNNSP. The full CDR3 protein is CASSIGLNNSPLHF.

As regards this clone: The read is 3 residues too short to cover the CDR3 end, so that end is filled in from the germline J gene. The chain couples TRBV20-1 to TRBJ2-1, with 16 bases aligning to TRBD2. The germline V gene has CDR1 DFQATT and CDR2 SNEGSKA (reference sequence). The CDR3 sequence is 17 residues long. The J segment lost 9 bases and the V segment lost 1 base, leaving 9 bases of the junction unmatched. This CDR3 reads CSARASGLAGGPGEQFF. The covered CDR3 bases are TGCAGTGCTAGAGCTTCGGGACTAGCGGGAGGGCCGGGTGAG.

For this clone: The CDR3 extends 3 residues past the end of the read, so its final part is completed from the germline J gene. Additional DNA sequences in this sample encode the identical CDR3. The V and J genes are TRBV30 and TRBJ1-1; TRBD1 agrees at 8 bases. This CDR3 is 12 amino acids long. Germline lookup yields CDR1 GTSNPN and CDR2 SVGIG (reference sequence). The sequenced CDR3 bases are TGTGCCTGGAGGGAGACAGGGGACGAA. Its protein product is CAWRETGDE. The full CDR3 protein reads CAWRETGDEAFF. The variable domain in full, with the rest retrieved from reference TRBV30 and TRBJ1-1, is SQTIHQWPATLVQPVGSPLSLECTVEGTSNPNLYWYRQAAGRGLQLLFYSVGIGQISSEVPQNLSASRPQDRQFILSSKKLLLSDSGFYLCAWRETGDEAFFGQGTRLTVV.

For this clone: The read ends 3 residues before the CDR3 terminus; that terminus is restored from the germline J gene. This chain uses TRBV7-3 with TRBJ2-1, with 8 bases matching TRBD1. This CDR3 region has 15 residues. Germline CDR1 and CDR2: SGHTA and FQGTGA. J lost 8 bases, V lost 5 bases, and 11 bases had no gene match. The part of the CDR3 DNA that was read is TGTGCCAGCAGCGGCACCGGGACAGGTATGGATGAG. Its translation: CASSGTGTGMDE. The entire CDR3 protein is CASSGTGTGMDEQFF.

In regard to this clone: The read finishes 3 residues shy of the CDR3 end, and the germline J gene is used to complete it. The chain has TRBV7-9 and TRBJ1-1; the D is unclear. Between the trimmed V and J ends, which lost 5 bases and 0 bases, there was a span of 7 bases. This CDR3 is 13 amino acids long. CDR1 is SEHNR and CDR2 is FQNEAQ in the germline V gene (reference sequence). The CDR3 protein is CASSAVLNTEAFF. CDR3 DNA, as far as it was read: TGTGCCAGCAGCGCGGTCCTGAACACTGAA.

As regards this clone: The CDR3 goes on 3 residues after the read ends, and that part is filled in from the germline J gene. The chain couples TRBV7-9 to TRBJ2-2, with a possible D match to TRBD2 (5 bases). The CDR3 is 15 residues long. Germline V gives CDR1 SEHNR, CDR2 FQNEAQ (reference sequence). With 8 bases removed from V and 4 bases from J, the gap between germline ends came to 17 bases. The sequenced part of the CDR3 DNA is TGTGCCAGCCGCCCTGGACTTTCGAGCACCGGGGAG. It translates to CASRPGLSSTGE. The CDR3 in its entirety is CASRPGLSSTGELFF. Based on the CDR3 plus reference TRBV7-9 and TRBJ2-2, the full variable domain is DTGVSQNPRHKITKRGQNVTFRCDPISEHNRLYWYRQTLGQGPEFLTYFQNEAQLEKSRLLSDRFSAERPKGSFSTLEIQRTEQGDSAMYLCASRPGLSSTGELFFGEGSRLTVL.

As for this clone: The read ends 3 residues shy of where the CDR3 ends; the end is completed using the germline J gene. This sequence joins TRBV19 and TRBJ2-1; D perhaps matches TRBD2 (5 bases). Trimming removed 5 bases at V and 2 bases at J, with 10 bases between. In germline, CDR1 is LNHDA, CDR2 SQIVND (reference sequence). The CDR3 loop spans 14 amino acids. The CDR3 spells CASSLLGAYNEQFF. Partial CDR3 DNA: TGTGCCAGTAGTCTCCTCGGGGCCTACAATGAG.

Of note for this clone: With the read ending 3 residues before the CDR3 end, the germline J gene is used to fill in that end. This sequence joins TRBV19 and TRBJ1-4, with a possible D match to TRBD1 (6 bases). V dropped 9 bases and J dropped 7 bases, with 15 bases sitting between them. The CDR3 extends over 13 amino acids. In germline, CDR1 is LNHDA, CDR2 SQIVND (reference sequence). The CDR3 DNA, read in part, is TGTGCCAGCCAACAGGGTTTGGTTGAAAAA. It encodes CASQQGLVEK. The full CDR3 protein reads CASQQGLVEKLFF.

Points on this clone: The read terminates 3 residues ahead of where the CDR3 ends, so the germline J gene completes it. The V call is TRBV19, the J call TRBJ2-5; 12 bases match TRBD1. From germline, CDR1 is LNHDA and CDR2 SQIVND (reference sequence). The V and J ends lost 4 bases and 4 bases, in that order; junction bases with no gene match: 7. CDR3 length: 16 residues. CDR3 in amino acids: CASSTPGQGASETQYF. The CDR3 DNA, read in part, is TGTGCCAGTAGTACGCCGGGACAGGGGGCATCAGAGACC.

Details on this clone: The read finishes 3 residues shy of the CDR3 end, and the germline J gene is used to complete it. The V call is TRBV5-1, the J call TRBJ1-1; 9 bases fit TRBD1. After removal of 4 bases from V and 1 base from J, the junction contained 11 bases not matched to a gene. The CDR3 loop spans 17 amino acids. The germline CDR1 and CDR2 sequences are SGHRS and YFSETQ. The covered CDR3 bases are TGCGCCAGCAGCCCCCCCGGGACAGGGAACAAGAACACTGAA. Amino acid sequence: CASSPPGTGNKNTE. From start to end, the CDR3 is CASSPPGTGNKNTEAFF.

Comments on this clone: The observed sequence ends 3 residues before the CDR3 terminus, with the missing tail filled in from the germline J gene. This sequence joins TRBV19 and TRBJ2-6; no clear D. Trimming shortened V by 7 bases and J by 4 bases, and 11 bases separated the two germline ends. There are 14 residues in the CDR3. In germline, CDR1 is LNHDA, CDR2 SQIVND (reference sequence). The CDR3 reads CASNEGYGANVLTF. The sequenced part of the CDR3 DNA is TGTGCCAGTAATGAAGGGTACGGGGCCAACGTC.

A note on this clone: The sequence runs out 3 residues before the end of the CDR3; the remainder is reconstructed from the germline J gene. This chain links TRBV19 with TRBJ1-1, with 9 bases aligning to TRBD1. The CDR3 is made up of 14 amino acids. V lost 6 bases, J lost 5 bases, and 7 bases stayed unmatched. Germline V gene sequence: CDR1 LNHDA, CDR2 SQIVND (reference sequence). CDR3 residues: CASRQGAWSTEAFF. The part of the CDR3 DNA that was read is TGTGCCAGTAGACAGGGGGCATGGAGTACTGAA.

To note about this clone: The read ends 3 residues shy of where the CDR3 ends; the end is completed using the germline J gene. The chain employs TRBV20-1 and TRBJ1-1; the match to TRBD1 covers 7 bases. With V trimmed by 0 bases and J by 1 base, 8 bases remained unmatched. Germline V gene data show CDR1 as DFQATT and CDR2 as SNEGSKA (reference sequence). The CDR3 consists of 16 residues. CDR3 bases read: TGCAGTGCTAGAGATCCGGACAGGAAGGGGAACACTGAA. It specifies CSARDPDRKGNTE. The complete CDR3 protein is CSARDPDRKGNTEAFF.

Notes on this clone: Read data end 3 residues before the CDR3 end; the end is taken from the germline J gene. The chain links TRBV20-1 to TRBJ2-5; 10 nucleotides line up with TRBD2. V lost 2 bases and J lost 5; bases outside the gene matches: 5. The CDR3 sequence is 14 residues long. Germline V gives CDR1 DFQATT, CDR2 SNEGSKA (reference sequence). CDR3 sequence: CSARLLAGEETQYF. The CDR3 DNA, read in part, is TGCAGTGCTAGACTCCTAGCGGGAGAGGAGACC.

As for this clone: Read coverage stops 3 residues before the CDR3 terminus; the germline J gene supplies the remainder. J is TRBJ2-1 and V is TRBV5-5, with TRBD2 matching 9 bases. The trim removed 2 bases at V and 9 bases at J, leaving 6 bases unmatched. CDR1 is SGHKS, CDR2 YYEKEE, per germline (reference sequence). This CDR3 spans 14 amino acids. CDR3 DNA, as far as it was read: TGTGCCAGCAGCTTAAATTTAGCGGGAGTTGAG. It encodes CASSLNLAGVE. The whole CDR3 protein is CASSLNLAGVEQFF.

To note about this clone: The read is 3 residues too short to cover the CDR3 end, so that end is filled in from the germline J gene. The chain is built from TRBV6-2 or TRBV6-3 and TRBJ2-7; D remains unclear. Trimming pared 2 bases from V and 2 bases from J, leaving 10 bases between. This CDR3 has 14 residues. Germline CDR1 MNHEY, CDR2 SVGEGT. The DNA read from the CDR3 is TGTGCCAGCAGTTACGGCCATCCCACCTACGAG. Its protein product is CASSYGHPTYE. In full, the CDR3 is CASSYGHPTYEQYF.

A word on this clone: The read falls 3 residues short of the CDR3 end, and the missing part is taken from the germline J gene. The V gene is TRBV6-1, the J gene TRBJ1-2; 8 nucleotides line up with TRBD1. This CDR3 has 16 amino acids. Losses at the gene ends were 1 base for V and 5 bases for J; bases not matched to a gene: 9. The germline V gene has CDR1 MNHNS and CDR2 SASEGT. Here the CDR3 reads CASSEGRGLEGYGYTF. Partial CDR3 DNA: TGTGCCAGCAGTGAAGGCAGGGGGCTCGAAGGATATGGC.

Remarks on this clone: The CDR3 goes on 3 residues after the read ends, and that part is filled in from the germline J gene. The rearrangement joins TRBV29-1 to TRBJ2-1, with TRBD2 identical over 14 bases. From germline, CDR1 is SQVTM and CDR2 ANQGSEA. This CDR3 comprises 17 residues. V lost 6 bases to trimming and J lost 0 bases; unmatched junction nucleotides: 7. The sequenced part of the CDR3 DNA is TGCAGCGTAGCCGGGACTAGCGGGGGTAGCTCCTACAATGAG. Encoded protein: CSVAGTSGGSSYNE. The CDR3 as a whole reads CSVAGTSGGSSYNEQFF.

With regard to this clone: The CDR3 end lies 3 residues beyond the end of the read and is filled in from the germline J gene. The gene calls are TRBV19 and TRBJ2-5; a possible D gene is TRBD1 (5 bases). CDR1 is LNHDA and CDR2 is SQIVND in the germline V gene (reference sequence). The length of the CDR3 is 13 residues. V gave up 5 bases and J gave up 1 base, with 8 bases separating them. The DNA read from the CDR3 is TGTGCCAGTAGTCGACAGATCCAAGAGACC. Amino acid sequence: CASSRQIQET. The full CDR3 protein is CASSRQIQETQYF.

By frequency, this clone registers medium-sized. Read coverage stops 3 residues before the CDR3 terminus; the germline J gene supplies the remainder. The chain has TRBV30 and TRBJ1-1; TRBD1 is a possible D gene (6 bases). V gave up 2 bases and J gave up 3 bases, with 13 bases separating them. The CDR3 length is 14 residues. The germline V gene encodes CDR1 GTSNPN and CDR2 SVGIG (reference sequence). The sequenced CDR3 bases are TGTGCCTGGAGTTTTCCAACAGGGCACACTGAA. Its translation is CAWSFPTGHTE. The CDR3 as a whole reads CAWSFPTGHTEAFF.

The DNA read from the CDR3 is TGTGCCAGCAGCTTGGGAGGGGCTCAGCCC. Residues: CASSLGGAQP. The whole CDR3 sequence reads CASSLGGAQPQHF. This rearrangement joins TRBV5-6 to TRBJ1-5; perhaps TRBD1 as D (5 bases). The read falls 3 residues short of the CDR3 end, and the missing part is taken from the germline J gene. Germline V gene lookup returns CDR1 SGHDT and CDR2 YYEEEE. The CDR3 sequence is 13 residues long. V lost 0 bases and J lost 6, with 7 bases in between. Filled out from reference TRBV5-6 and TRBJ1-5, the complete variable domain reads DAGVTQSPTHLIKTRGQQVTLRCSPKSGHDTVSWYQQALGQGPQFIFQYYEEEERQRGNFPDRFSGHQFPNYSSELNVNALLLGDSALYLCASSLGGAQPQHFGDGTRLSIL.

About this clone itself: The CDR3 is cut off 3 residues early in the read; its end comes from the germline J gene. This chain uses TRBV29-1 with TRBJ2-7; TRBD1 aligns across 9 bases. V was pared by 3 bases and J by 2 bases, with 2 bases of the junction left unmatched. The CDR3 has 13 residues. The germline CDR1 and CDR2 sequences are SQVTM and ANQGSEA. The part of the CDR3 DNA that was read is TGCAGCGTTGAGGGGACAGGGACCTACGAG. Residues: CSVEGTGTYE. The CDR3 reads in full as CSVEGTGTYEQYF.

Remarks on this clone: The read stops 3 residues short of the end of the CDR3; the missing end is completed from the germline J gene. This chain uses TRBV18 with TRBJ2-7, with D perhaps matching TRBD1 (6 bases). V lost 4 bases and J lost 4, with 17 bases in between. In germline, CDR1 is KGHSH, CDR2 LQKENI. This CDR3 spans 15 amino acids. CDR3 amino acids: CASSLWTEEGYEQYF. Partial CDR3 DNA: TGTGCCAGCTCACTATGGACAGAGGAAGGATACGAG.

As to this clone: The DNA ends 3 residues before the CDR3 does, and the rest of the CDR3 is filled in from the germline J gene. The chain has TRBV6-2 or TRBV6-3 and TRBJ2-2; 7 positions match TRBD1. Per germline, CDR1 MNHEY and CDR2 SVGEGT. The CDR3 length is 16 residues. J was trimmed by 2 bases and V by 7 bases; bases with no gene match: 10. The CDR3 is CASIHPQGVNTGELFF. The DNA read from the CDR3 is TGTGCCAGCATTCATCCCCAGGGGGTCAACACCGGGGAG.

The chain's CDR3 is CSAISTGGYTF. The sequenced CDR3 bases are TGCAGCGCAATTTCTACGGGGGGC. This chain links TRBV29-1 with TRBJ1-2; no definite D call. The read falls 3 residues short of the CDR3 end, and the missing part is taken from the germline J gene. Germline loops: CDR1 SQVTM, CDR2 ANQGSEA. The CDR3 extends over 11 amino acids.

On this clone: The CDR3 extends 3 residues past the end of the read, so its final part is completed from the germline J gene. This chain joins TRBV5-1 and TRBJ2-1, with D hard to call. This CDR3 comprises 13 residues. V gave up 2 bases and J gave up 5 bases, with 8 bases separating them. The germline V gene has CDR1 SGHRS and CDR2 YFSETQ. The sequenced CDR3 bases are TGCGCCAGCAGCTTACAGCTAAACAATGAG. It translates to CASSLQLNNE. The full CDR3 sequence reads CASSLQLNNEQFF. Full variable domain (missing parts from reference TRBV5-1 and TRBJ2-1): KAGVTQTPRYLIKTRGQQVTLSCSPISGHRSVSWYQQTPGQGLQFLFEYFSETQRNKGNFPGRFSGRQFSNSRSEMNVSTLELGDSALYLCASSLQLNNEQFFGPGTRLTVL.

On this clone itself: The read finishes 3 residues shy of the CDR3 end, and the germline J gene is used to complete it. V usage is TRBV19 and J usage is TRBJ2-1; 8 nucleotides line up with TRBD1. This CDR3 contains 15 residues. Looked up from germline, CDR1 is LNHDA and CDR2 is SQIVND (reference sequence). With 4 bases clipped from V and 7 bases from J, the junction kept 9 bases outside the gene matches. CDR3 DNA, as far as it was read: TGTGCCAGTAGTACAGTTTGGACAGGGAAGAATGAG. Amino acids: CASSTVWTGKNE. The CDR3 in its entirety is CASSTVWTGKNEQFF.

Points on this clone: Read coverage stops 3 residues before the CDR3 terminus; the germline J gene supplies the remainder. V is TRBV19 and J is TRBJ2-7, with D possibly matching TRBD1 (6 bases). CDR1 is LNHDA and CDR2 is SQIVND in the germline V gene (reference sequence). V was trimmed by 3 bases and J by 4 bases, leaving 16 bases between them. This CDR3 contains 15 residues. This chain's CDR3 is CASSMGQGSRYEQYF. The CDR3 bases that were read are TGTGCCAGTAGTATGGGCCAGGGGTCGCGATACGAG.